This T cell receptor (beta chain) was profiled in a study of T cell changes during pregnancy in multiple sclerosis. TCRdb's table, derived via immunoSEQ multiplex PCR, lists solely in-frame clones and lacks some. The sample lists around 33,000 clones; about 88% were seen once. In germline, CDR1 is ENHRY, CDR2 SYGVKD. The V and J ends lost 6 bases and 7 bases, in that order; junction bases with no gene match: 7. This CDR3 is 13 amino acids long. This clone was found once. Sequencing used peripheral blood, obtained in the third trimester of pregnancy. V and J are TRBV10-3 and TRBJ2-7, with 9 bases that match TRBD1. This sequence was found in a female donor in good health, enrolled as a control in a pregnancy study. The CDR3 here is CAIRKGQGEEQYF. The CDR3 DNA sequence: TGTGCCATCAGGAAGGGACAGGGAGAAGAGCAGTACTTC.